Only a few counts were recorded for the clone carrying this T cell receptor beta chain. This CDR3 contains 16 residues. Looked up from germline, CDR1 is SGHRS and CDR2 is YFSETQ. The J segment lost 4 bases and the V segment lost 5 bases, leaving 13 bases of the junction unmatched. This specimen comes from a study of blood T cell repertoires in COVID-19. About the study: T cells, B-cell-depleted T cells, or PBMCs supplied cDNA or gDNA.

The table came from immunoSEQ multiplex PCR; TCRdb's copy has only in-frame clones and leaves some out. The sample includes 250,000 to 350,000 clones, around 80% of them seen just once. This receptor was taken from a woman between 50 and 59 years old with acute or convalescent COVID-19. The V call is TRBV5-1, the J call TRBJ2-7; 9 positions match TRBD1. Input material: peripheral blood. The CDR3 spells CASRPHPPGQGYEQYV. CDR3 sequence (DNA): TGCGCCAGCAGACCTCACCCTCCGGGACAGGGATACGAGCAGTACGTC.